The present T cell receptor beta chain was sequenced within a study of cytomegalovirus exposure and HLA in healthy donors. This CDR3 is 21 amino acids long. Germline CDR1 and CDR2: ENHRY and SYGVKD. J was trimmed by 1 base and V by 6 bases; bases with no gene match: 20. PCR employed 60 Vbeta and 13 Jbeta primers. Profiling relied on immunoSEQ multiplex PCR, and the TCRdb table lists in-frame clones only, not all of them. The sample has roughly 55,000 clones. Sequencing was carried out using PBMCs. The chain couples TRBV10-3 to TRBJ2-2; 10 bases map to TRBD1. This TCR derives from a woman between 45 and 60 years old in good health and CMV-seropositive. CDR3 loop: CAIRAGTGDLSPRRNTGELFF. In nucleotides, the CDR3 is TGTGCCATCAGAGCCGGGACAGGGGATTTGAGCCCAAGGAGGAACACCGGGGAGCTGTTTTTT.